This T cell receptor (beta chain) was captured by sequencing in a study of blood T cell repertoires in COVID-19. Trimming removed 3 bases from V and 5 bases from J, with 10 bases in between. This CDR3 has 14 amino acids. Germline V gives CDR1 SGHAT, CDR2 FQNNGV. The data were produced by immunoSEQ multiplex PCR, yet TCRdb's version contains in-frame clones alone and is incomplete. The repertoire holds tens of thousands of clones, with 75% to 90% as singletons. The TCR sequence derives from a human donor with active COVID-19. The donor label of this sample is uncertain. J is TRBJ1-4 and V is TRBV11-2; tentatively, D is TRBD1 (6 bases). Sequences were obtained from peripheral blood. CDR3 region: CASSFERGNEKLFF. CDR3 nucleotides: TGTGCCAGCAGCTTTGAGAGGGGGAATGAAAAACTGTTTTTT. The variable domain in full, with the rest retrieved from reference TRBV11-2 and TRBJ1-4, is EAGVAQSPRYKIIEKRQSVAFWCNPISGHATLYWYQQILGQGPKLLIQFQNNGVVDDSQLPKDRFSAERLKGVDSTLKIQPAKLEDSAVYLCASSFERGNEKLFFGSGTQLSVL.